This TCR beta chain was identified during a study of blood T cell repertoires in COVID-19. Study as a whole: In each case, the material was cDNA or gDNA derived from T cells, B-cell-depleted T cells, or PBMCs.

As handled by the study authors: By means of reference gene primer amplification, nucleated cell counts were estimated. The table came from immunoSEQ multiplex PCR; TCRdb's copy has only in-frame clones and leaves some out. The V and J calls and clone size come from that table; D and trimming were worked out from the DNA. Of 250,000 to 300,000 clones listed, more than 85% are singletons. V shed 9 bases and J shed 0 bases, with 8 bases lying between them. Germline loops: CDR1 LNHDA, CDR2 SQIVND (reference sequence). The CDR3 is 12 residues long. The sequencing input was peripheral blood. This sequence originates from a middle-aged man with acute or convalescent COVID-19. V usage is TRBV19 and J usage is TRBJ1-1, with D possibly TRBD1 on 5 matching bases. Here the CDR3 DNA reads TGTGCCAGCAGGGATTTGAACACTGAAGCTTTCTTT. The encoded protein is CASRDLNTEAFF.